Listed here is a single T cell receptor beta chain. In germline, CDR1 is SGHDT, CDR2 YYEEEE. This CDR3 contains 15 residues. Trimming stripped 1 base from V and 2 bases from J, with 12 bases between. This entry is derived from a study of blood T cell repertoires in COVID-19. Across the whole study: Collection of acute and convalescent COVID-19 samples took place in the United States, Italy and Spain.

TCRdb keeps only in-frame clones here, not all; method: immunoSEQ multiplex PCR. This sample has about 340,000 clones, with roughly 86% found just once. The V gene is TRBV5-6, the J gene TRBJ1-1, with D possibly being TRBD1 (6 bases). The sample taken for sequencing was peripheral blood. This TCR came from a woman in her 70s with COVID-19, enrolled during active disease. CDR3 coding DNA: TGTGCCAGCAGCTTGCGGGGGGCCATTAACACTGAAGCTTTCTTT. Its translation is CASSLRGAINTEAFF.